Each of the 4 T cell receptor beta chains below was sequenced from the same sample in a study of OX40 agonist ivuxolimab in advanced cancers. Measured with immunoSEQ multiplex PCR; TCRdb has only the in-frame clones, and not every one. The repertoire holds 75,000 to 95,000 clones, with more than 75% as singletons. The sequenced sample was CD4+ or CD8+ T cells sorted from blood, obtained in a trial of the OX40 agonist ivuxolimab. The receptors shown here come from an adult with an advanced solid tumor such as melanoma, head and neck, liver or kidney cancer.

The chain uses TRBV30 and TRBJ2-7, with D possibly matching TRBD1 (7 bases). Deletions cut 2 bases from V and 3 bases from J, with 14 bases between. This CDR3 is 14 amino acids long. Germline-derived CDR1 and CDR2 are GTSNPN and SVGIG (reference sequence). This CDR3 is CAWSSGGLIYEQYV. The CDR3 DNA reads TGTGCCTGGAGTTCAGGGGGACTTATCTACGAGCAGTACGTC.

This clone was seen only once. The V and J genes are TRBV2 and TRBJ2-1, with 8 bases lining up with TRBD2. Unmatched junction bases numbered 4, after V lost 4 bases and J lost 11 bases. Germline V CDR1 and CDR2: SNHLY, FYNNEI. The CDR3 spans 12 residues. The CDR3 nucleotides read TGTGCCAGCAGTGTAACTAGCGGTAAGCAGTTCTTC. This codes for CASSVTSGKQFF.

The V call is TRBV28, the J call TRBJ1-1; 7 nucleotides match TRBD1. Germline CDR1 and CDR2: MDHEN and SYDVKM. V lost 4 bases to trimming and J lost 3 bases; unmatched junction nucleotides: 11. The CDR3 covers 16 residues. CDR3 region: CASSSGTARRDTEAFF. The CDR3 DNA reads TGTGCCAGCAGTTCAGGGACAGCAAGAAGGGACACTGAAGCTTTCTTT. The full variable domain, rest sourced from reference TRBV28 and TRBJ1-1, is DVKVTQSSRYLVKRTGEKVFLECVQDMDHENMFWYRQDPGLGLRLIYFSYDVKMKEKGDIPEGYSVSREKKERFSLILESASTNQTSMYLCASSSGTARRDTEAFFGQGTRLTVV.

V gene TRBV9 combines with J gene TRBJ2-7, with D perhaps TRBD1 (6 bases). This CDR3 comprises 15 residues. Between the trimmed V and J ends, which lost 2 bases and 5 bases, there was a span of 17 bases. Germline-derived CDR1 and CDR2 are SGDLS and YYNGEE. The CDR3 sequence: CASSVEPGAPDEQYF. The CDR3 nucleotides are TGTGCCAGCAGCGTCGAGCCAGGGGCGCCCGACGAGCAGTACTTC.